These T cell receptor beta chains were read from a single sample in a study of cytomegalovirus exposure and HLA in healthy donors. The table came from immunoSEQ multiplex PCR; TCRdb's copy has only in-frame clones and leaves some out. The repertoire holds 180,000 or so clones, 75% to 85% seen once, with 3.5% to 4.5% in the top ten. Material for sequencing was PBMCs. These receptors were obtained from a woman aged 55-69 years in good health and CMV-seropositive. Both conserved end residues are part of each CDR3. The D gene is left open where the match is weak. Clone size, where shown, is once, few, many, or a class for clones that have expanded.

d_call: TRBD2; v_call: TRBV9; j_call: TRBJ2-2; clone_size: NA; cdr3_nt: TGTGCCAGCAGCGCGCCCCTAAGGCGGGAGGGCCCCGGGGAGCTGTTTTTT; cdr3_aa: CASSAPLRREGPGELFF
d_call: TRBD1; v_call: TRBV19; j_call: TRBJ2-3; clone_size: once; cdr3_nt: TGTGCCAGTAGTCTCCAGGGGGCTATAGATACGCAGTATTTT; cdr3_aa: CASSLQGAIDTQYF
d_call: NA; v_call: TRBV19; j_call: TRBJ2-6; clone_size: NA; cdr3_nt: TGTGCCAGTAGTTTACAGGGTGCCTCTGGGGCCAACGTCCTGACTTTC; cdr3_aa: CASSLQGASGANVLTF
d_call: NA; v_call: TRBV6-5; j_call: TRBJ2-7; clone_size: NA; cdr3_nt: TGTGCCAGCAGTTACGGCGGGATGAGCTCCTACGAGCAGTACTTC; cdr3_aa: CASSYGGMSSYEQYF
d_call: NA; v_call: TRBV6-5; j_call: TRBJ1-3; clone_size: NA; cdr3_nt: TGTGCCAGCAGTTACGAGGGTGGACCCTCTGGAAACACCATATATTTT; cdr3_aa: CASSYEGGPSGNTIYF
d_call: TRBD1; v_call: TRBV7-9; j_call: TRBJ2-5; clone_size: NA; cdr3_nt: TGTGCCAGCAGCCCCGGGACAGGGGGCTTAGAGACCCAGTACTTC; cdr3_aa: CASSPGTGGLETQYF
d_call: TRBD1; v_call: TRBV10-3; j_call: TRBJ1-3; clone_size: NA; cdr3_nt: TGTGCCATCAGTGAAGCGACAGGGCGCAACACCATATATTTT; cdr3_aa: CAISEATGRNTIYF
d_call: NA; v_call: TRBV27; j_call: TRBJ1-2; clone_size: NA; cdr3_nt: TGTGCCAGCAGTCCCGGACAGAGCGGCTACACCTTC; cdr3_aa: CASSPGQSGYTF
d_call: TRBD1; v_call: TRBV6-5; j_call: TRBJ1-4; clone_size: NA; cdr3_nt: TGTGCCAGCACCTTCGGACAGGGGGTCAATCTGTTTTTT; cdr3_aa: CASTFGQGVNLFF
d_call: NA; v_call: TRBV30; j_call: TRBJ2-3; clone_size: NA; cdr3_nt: TGTGCCTGGAGTTACTCACCAGATACGCAGTATTTT; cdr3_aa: CAWSYSPDTQYF
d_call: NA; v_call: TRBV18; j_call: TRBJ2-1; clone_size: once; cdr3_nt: TGTGCCAGCTCACCACGGAAACTAGCCGACGCCTACAATGAGCAGTTCTTC; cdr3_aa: CASSPRKLADAYNEQFF
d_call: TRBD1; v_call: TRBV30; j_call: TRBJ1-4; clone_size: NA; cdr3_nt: TGTGCCTGGGGACAGGCGAATGAAAAACTGTTTTTT; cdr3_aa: CAWGQANEKLFF
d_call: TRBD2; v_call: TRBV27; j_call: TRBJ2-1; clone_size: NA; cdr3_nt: TGTGCCAGCGGGGGGGTTACGGGGAATGAGCAGTTCTTC; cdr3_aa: CASGGVTGNEQFF
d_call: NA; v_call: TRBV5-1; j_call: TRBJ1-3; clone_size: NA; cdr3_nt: TGCGCCAGCAGCTTACAGGGTTCTGGAAACACCATATATTTT; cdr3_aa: CASSLQGSGNTIYF
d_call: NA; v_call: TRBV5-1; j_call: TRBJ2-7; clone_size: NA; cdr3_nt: TGCGCCAGCAGCTTGGGCTGGGTACAGACCTACGAGCAGTACTTC; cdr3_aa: CASSLGWVQTYEQYF
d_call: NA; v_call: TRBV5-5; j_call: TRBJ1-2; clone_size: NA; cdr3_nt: TGTGCCAGCAGCTTAGGAGGAAGAGGGTATGGCTACACCTTC; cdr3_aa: CASSLGGRGYGYTF
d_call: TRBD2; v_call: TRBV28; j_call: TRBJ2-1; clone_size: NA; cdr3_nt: TGTGCCAGCAGTTTCGGCGGGAGTTTCTACAATGAGCAGTTCTTC; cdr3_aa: CASSFGGSFYNEQFF
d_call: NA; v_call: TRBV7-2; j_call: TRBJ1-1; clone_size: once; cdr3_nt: TGTGCCAGCAGCTCAGCGGGGGGGTTGAACACTGAAGCTTTCTTT; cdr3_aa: CASSSAGGLNTEAFF
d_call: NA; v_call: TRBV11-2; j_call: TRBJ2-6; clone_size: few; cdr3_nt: TGTGCCAGCAGCTTAGACAGGGCCGGGGCCAACGTCCTGACTTTC; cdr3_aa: CASSLDRAGANVLTF
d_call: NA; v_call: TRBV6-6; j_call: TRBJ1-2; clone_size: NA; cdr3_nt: TGTGCCAGCAGTTACTCGACTGAGAACTATGGCTACACCTTC; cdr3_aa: CASSYSTENYGYTF
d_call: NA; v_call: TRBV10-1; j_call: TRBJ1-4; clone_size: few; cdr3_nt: TGCGCCAGCAGTGAAACTTGCCCCTATTTCGGAGCTAATGAAAAACTGTTTTTT; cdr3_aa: CASSETCPYFGANEKLFF
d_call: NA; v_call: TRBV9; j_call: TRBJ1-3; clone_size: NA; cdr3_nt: TGTGCCAGCAGCGTAGAGGGGTCTGGAAACACCATATATTTT; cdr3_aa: CASSVEGSGNTIYF
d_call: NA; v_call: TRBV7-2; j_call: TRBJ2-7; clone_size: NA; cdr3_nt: TGTGCCAGCAGCTTAGCAATCCGGTACGAGCAGTACTTC; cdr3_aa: CASSLAIRYEQYF
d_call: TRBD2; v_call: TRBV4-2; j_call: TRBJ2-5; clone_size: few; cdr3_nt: TGTGCCAGCAGCCAAGAGCCCCCTAGCGGGCCAGAGACCCAGTACTTC; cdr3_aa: CASSQEPPSGPETQYF
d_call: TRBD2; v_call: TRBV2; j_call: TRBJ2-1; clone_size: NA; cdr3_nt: TGTGCCAGCAGTGCTAGCGGAGCTAACAATGAGCAGTTCTTC; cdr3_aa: CASSASGANNEQFF
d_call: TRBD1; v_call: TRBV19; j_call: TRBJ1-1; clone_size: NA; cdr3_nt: TGTGCCAGTAGTATAGAGTCGGGACAGGAAGCTTTCTTT; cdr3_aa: CASSIESGQEAFF
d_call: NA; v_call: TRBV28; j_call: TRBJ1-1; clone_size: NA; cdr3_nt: TGTGCCAGCAGTCGCCCCCGGGGGTCTCGGACTGAAGCTTTCTTT; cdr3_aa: CASSRPRGSRTEAFF
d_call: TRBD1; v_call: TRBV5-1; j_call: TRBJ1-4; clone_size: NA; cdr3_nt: TGCGCCAGCAGCTTCGGACAGGGGAATGAAAAACTGTTTTTT; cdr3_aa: CASSFGQGNEKLFF
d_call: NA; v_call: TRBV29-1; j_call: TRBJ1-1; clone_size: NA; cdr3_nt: TGCAGCGTTAGGGGGGGGGCCGACACTGAAGCTTTCTTT; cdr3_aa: CSVRGGADTEAFF